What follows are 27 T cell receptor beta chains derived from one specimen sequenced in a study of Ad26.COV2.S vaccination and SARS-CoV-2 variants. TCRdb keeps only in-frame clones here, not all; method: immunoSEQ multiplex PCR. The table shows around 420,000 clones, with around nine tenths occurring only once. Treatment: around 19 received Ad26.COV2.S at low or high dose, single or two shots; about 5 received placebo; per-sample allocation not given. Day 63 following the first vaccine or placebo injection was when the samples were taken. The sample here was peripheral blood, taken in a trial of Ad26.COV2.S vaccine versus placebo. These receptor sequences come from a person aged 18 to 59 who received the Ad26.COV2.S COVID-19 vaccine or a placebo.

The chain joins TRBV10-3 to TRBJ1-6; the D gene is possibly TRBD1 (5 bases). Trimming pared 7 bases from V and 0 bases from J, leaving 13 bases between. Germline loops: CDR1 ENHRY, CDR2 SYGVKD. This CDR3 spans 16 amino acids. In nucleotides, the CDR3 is TGTGCCATCAAAGACAGCGAAAGCTCCTATAATTCACCCCTCCACTTT. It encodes CAIKDSESSYNSPLHF.

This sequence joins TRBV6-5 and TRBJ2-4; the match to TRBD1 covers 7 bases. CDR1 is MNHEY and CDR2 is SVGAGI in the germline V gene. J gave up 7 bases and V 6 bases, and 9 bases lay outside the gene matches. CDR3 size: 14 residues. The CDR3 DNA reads TGTGCCAGCAGCCCCTCCCAAGGGGGCAACATTCAGTACTTC. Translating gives CASSPSQGGNIQYF.

CDR3 sequence reads: CASSDPLGMETQYF. Written as DNA, the CDR3 is TGTGCCAGCAGTGACCCGCTGGGTATGGAGACCCAGTACTTC. The chain is built from TRBV2 and TRBJ2-5; no clear D. Trimming stripped 3 bases from V and 5 bases from J, with 13 bases between. The CDR3 has 14 amino acids. CDR1 is SNHLY and CDR2 is FYNNEI in the germline V gene.

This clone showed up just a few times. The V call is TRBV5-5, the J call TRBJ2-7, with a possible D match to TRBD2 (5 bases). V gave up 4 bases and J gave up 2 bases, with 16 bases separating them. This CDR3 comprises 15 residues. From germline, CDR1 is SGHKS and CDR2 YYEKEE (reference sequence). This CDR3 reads CASSPSLTSTYEQYF. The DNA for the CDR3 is TGTGCCAGCAGCCCTAGCCTGACAAGTACCTACGAGCAGTACTTC.

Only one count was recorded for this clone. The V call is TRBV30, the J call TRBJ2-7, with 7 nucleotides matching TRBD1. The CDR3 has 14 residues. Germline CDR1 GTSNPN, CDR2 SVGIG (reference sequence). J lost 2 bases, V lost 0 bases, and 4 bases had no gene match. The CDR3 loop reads CAWSVDTGAYEQYF. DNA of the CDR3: TGTGCCTGGAGTGTAGATACAGGGGCCTACGAGCAGTACTTC.

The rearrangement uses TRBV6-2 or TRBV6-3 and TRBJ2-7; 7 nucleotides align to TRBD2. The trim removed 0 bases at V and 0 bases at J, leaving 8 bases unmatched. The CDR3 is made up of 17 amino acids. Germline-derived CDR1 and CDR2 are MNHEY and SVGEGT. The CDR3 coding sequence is TGTGCCAGCAGTTACTCGTTAGCGGGCCTAATCTCCTACGAGCAGTACTTC. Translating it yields CASSYSLAGLISYEQYF.

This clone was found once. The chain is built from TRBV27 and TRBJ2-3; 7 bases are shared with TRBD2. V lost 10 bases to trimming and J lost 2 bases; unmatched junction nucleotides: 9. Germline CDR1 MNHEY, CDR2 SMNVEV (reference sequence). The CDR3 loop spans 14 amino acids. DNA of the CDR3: TGTGCCACCACGGACGCGGGGGACACAGATACGCAGTATTTT. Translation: CATTDAGDTDTQYF.

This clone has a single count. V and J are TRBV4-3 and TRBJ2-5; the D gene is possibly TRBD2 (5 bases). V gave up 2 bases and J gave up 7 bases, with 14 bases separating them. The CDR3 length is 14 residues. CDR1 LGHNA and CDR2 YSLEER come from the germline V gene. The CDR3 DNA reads TGCGCCAGCAGCCAAACTGTTACTAGTGGGACCCAGTACTTC. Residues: CASSQTVTSGTQYF.

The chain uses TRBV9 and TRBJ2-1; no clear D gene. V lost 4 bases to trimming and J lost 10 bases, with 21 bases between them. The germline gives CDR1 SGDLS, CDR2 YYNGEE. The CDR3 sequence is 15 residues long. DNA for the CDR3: TGTGCCAGCAGCCCCCCCTCGCTTCTGGGATCCGAGCAGTTCTTC. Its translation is CASSPPSLLGSEQFF.

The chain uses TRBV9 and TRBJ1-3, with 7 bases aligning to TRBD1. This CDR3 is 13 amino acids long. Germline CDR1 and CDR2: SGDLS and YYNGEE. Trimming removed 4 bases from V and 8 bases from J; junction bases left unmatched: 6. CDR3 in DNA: TGTGCCAGCAGCCCCCGGACAGGTGACACCATATATTTT. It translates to CASSPRTGDTIYF. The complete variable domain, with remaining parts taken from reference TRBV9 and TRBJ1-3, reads DSGVTQTPKHLITATGQRVTLRCSPRSGDLSVYWYQQSLDQGLQFLIQYYNGEERAKGNILERFSAQQFPDLHSELNLSSLELGDSALYFCASSPRTGDTIYFGEGSWLTVV.

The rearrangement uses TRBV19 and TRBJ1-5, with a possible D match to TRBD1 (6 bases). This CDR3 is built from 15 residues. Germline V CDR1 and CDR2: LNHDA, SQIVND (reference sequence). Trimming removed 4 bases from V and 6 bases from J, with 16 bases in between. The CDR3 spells CASSSRGRGAQPQHF. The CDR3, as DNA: TGTGCCAGTAGTAGTCGGGGGAGGGGGGCTCAGCCCCAGCATTTT.

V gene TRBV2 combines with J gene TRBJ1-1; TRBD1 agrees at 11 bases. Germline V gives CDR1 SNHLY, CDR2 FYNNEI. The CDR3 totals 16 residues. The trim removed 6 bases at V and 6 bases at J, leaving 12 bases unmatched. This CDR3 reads CASSQDPGQGEPEAFF. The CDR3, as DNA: TGTGCCAGCAGCCAGGACCCGGGACAGGGGGAACCTGAAGCTTTCTTT.

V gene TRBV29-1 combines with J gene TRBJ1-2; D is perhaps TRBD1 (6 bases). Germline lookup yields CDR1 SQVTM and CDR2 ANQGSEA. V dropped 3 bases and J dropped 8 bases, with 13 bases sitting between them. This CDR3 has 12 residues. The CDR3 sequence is CSVERSGGGYTF. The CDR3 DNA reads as TGCAGCGTTGAGAGGAGTGGGGGCGGCTACACCTTC.

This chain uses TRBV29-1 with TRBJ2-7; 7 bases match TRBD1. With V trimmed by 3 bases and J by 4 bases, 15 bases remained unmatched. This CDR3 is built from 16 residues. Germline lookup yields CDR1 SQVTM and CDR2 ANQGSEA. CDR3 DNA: TGCAGCGTTGATCGACCGGGACAGCCAAAGGTTTACGAGCAGTACTTC. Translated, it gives CSVDRPGQPKVYEQYF.

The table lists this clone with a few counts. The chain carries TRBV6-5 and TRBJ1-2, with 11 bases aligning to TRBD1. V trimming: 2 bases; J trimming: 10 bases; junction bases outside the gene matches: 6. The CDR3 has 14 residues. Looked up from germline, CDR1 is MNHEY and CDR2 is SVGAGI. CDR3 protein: CASSYQDRGHPYTF. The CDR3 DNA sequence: TGTGCCAGCAGTTACCAGGACAGGGGGCATCCCTACACCTTC.

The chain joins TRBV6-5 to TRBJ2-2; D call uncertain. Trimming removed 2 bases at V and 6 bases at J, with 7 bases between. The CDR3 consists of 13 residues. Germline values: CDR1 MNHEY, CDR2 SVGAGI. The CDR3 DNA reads TGTGCCAGCAGTTACGGGGTGGCCGGGGAGCTGTTTTTT. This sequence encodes CASSYGVAGELFF.

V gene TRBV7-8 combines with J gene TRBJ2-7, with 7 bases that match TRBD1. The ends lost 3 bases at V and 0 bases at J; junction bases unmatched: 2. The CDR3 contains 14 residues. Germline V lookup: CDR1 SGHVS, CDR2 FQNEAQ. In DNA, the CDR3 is TGTGCCAGCAGCTTGGACAGGAGCTCCTACGAGCAGTACTTC. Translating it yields CASSLDRSSYEQYF.

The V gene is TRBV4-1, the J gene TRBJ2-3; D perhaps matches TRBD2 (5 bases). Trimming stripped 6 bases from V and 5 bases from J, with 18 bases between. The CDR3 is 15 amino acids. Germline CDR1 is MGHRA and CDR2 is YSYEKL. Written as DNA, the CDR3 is TGCGCCAGCAGGGATATAGAGCGGCCCTTAGATACGCAGTATTTT. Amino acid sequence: CASRDIERPLDTQYF.

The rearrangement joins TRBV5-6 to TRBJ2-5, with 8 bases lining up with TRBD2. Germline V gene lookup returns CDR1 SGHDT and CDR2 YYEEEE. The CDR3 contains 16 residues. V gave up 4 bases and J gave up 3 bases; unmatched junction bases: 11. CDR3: CASSRFARGAEETQYF. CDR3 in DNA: TGTGCCAGCAGCCGCTTTGCGCGGGGGGCGGAAGAGACCCAGTACTTC.

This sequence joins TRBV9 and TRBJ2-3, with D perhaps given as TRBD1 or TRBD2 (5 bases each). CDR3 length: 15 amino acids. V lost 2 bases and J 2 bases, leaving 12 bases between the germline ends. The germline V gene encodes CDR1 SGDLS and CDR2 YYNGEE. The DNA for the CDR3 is TGTGCCAGCAGCGTCCGGGACCCCTTCACAGATACGCAGTATTTT. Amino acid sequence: CASSVRDPFTDTQYF.

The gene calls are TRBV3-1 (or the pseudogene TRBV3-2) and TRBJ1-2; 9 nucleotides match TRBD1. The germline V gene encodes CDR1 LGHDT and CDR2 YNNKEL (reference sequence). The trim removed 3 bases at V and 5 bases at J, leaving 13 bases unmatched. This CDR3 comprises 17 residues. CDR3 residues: CASSHHISRTGVYGYTF. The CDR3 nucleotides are TGTGCCAGCAGCCATCACATCTCCAGGACAGGGGTGTATGGCTACACCTTC.

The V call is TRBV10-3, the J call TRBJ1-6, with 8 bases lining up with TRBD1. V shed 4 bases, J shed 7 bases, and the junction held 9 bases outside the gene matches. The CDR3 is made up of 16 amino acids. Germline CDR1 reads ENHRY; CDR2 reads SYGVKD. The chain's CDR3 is CAISGQGQDYNSPLHF. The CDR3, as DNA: TGTGCCATCAGTGGCCAGGGACAGGATTACAATTCACCCCTCCACTTT.

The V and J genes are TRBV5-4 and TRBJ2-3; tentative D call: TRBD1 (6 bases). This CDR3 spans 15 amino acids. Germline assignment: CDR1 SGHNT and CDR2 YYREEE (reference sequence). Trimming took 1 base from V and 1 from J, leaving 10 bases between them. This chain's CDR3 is CASSLMGAGTDTQYF. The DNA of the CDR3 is TGTGCCAGCAGCTTGATGGGGGCCGGCACAGATACGCAGTATTTT.

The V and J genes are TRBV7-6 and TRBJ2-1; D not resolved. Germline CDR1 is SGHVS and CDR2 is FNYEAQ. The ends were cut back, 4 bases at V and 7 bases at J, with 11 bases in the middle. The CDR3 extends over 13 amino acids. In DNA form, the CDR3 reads TGTGCCAGCAGCTCCTTGGCTGAGAATGAGCAGTTCTTC. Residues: CASSSLAENEQFF.

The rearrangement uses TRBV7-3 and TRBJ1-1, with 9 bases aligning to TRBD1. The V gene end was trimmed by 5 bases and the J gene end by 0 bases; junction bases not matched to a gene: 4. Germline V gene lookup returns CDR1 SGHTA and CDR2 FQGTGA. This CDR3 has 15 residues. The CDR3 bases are TGTGCCAGCAGCGTAGGGACAGGGATGAACACTGAAGCTTTCTTT. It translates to CASSVGTGMNTEAFF.

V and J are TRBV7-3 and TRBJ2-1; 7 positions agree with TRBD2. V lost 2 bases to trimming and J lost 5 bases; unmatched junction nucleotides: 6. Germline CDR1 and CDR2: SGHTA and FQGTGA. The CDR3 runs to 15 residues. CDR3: CASSLEGLGDNEQFF. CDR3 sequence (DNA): TGTGCCAGCAGCTTAGAAGGACTAGGAGACAATGAGCAGTTCTTC.

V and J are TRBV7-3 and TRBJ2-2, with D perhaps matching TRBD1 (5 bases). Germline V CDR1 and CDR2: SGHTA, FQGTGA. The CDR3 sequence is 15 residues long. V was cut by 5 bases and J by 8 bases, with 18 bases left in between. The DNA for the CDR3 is TGTGCCAGCAGCCCCCTTACTGGGGCTAAGGGGGAGCTGTTTTTT. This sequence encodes CASSPLTGAKGELFF.